This passage covers 15 T cell receptor beta chains from one sample sequenced in a study of blood T cell repertoires in COVID-19. Method: immunoSEQ multiplex PCR; TCRdb's copy keeps in-frame clones and lacks some. The profile shows 250,000 or so clones, 70% to 90% of them singletons. The material sequenced was PBMCs or T cells enriched from blood (not recorded which). The receptor source for this set is a woman aged 50 to 60 who had recovered from COVID-19.

The genes are TRBV3-1 (or the pseudogene TRBV3-2) and TRBJ2-7; D is perhaps TRBD1 (5 bases). Looked up from germline, CDR1 is LGHDT and CDR2 is YNNKEL (reference sequence). This CDR3 has 17 residues. V lost 1 base to trimming and J lost 2 bases, with 18 bases between them. The CDR3 bases are TGTGCCAGCAGCCAAGGGTGGAGTCGTAGGGGTCCCTACGAGCAGTACTTC. Translating it yields CASSQGWSRRGPYEQYF.

This sequence joins TRBV15 and TRBJ1-3, with D possibly being TRBD1 (6 bases). Germline-derived CDR1 and CDR2 are LNHNV and YYDKDF (reference sequence). Deletions cut 3 bases from V and 0 bases from J, with 15 bases between. CDR3 length equals 17 residues. CDR3 DNA sequence: TGTGCCACCAGCAGGGACCTCAGGGGCGTCTCTGGAAACACCATATATTTT. Translated: CATSRDLRGVSGNTIYF.

The chain couples TRBV19 to TRBJ2-3, with D possibly being TRBD2 (5 bases). Trimming cost V 7 bases and J 5 bases, with 22 bases left between them. The CDR3 is made up of 16 amino acids. Per germline, CDR1 LNHDA and CDR2 SQIVND (reference sequence). Written as DNA, the CDR3 is TGTGCCAGTACCGACCCCCGAGGATTGGGGAGAGATACGCAGTATTTT. It codes for CASTDPRGLGRDTQYF.

The gene calls are TRBV24-1 and TRBJ2-2; 12 nucleotides match TRBD2. Germline CDR1 KGHDR, CDR2 SFDVKD. V shed 9 bases, J shed 8 bases, and the junction held 12 bases outside the gene matches. CDR3 length equals 16 residues. CDR3 nucleotides: TGTGCCACCCGGACGACTAGCGGGGGACCGTTGGGGGAGCTGTTTTTT. Its translation: CATRTTSGGPLGELFF.

The chain carries TRBV29-1 and TRBJ1-2, with TRBD1 matching 8 bases. The CDR3 loop spans 13 amino acids. CDR1 and CDR2 (germline): SQVTM, ANQGSEA. The J segment lost 6 bases and the V segment lost 7 bases, leaving 10 bases of the junction unmatched. The CDR3 sequence is CSDRTGLVDGYTF. CDR3 nucleotide sequence: TGCAGCGATAGGACAGGGTTAGTCGATGGCTACACCTTC. Looking up the rest from reference TRBV29-1 and TRBJ1-2 gives the full variable domain: SAVISQKPSRDICQRGTSLTIQCQVDSQVTMMFWYRQQPGQSLTLIATANQGSEATYESGFVIDKFPISRPNLTFSTLTVSNMSPEDSSIYLCSDRTGLVDGYTFGSGTRLTVV.

This sequence joins TRBV5-1 and TRBJ2-2, with 8 positions matching TRBD2. This CDR3 spans 15 amino acids. Trimming cost V 3 bases and J 4 bases; bases outside gene matches: 5. Germline CDR1 is SGHRS and CDR2 is YFSETQ. CDR3 bases: TGCGCCAGCAGCTCCAACGCGGGGGGCACCGGGGAGCTGTTTTTT. Translated: CASSSNAGGTGELFF.

The chain carries TRBV21-1 and TRBJ2-7; the table's TRBD1 call for D was not verified on the DNA. TRBV21-1 is given as a pseudogene. This CDR3 is 15 amino acids long. CDR3 DNA sequence: TGTGCCAGCCTTGGACAGGCTGACTACTCCTACGAGCAGTACTTC. Encoded protein: CASLGQADYSYEQYF.

This chain connects TRBV5-1 to TRBJ2-7; 9 bases line up with TRBD1. CDR3 length: 19 amino acids. Losses at the gene ends were 1 base for V and 2 bases for J; bases not matched to a gene: 16. CDR1 SGHRS and CDR2 YFSETQ come from the germline V gene. DNA of the CDR3: TGCGCCAGCAGCTTGTCCCGGGACAGGGTCGGCGGGACGCCCTACGAGCAGTACTTC. Its protein product is CASSLSRDRVGGTPYEQYF.

This clone has only one observation. The chain recombines TRBV18 with TRBJ2-1, with a weak D call TRBD2 (6 bases). CDR1 KGHSH and CDR2 LQKENI come from the germline V gene. This CDR3 spans 18 amino acids. Between the trimmed V and J ends, which lost 2 bases and 5 bases, there was a span of 22 bases. The CDR3 here is CASSPWPGEQRDHNEQFF. Written as DNA, the CDR3 is TGTGCCAGCTCACCATGGCCGGGAGAACAACGAGACCACAATGAGCAGTTCTTC.

The chain links TRBV15 to TRBJ2-5; D is possibly TRBD2 (6 bases). Germline CDR1 and CDR2: LNHNV and YYDKDF (reference sequence). The CDR3 is 16 residues long. V was cut by 5 bases and J by 1 base, with 17 bases left in between. This chain's CDR3 is CATSARTRGLQETQYF. The CDR3 coding sequence is TGTGCCACCAGCGCCAGAACCCGGGGACTCCAAGAGACCCAGTACTTC.

This chain connects TRBV2 to TRBJ1-4, with 8 bases that match TRBD1. The J segment lost 6 bases and the V segment lost 5 bases, leaving 8 bases of the junction unmatched. Germline V gene data show CDR1 as SNHLY and CDR2 as FYNNEI. The CDR3 totals 15 residues. The CDR3 DNA follows: TGTGCCAGCAGTTGGACAGGGATTGGAGATGAAAAACTGTTTTTT. It encodes CASSWTGIGDEKLFF. Full variable domain (remainder filled in from reference TRBV2 and TRBJ1-4): EPEVTQTPSHQVTQMGQEVILRCVPISNHLYFYWYRQILGQKVEFLVSFYNNEISEKSEIFDDQFSVERPDGSNFTLKIRSTKLEDSAMYFCASSWTGIGDEKLFFGSGTQLSVL.

This rearrangement joins TRBV6-1 to TRBJ2-7, with 9 bases matching TRBD2. Germline CDR1 MNHNS, CDR2 SASEGT. V trimming: 3 bases; J trimming: 5 bases; junction bases outside the gene matches: 5. The CDR3 has 14 amino acids. The CDR3 reads CASSEAGGINEQYF. CDR3 nucleotide sequence: TGTGCCAGCAGTGAGGCGGGAGGGATCAACGAGCAGTACTTC.

V is TRBV7-8 and J is TRBJ2-1; TRBD1 matches 8 bases. The CDR3 sequence is 15 residues long. The J segment lost 3 bases and the V segment lost 5 bases, leaving 6 bases of the junction unmatched. Germline CDR1 reads SGHVS; CDR2 reads FQNEAQ. CDR3 in DNA: TGTGCCAGCAGCGACTCAGGGGGCAGCTACAATGAGCAGTTCTTC. Protein: CASSDSGGSYNEQFF.

This clone was seen only once. V is TRBV28 and J is TRBJ1-2; D is perhaps TRBD1 (5 bases). The CDR3 length is 13 residues. V was shortened by 6 bases and J by 4 bases, with 12 bases between the two germline ends. Germline V gives CDR1 MDHEN, CDR2 SYDVKM. CDR3 loop: CASSKTGPYGYTF. CDR3 sequence (DNA): TGTGCCAGCAGCAAAACAGGTCCCTATGGCTACACCTTC.

The chain links TRBV27 to TRBJ1-1, with D perhaps matching TRBD1 (5 bases). Trimming removed 3 bases at V and 0 bases at J, with 8 bases between. In germline, CDR1 is MNHEY, CDR2 SMNVEV (reference sequence). This CDR3 is built from 14 residues. The CDR3 region is CASSLEGLNTEAFF. The CDR3, as DNA: TGTGCCAGCAGTTTGGAGGGGTTGAACACTGAAGCTTTCTTT.